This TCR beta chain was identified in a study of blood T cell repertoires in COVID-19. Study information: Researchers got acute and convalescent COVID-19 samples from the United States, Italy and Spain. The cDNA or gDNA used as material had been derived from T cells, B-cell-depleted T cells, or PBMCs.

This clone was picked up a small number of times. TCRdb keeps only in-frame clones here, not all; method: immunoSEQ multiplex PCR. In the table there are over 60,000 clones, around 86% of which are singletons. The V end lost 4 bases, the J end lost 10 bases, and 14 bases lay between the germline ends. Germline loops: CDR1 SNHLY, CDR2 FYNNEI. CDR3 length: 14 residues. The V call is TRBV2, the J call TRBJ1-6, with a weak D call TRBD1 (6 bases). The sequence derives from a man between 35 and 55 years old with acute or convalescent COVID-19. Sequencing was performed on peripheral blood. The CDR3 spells CASSARGPPSPLHF. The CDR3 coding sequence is TGTGCCAGCAGTGCCAGGGGACCGCCCTCACCCCTCCACTTT. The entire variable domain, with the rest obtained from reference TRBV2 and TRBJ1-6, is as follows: EPEVTQTPSHQVTQMGQEVILRCVPISNHLYFYWYRQILGQKVEFLVSFYNNEISEKSEIFDDQFSVERPDGSNFTLKIRSTKLEDSAMYFCASSARGPPSPLHFGNGTRLTVT.